The next 24 T cell receptor beta chains were all read from a single sample in a study of cytomegalovirus exposure and HLA in healthy donors. The PCR contained 60 Vbeta and 13 Jbeta primers. Repertoires were generated with immunoSEQ multiplex PCR, while TCRdb's copy carries only in-frame clones and drops some. The table has 150,000 to 200,000 clones, around 86% seen once; the top ten hold more than 0.75%. The sample taken for sequencing was PBMCs. The receptors here all came from a girl aged 2-10 years in good health and CMV-seropositive.

The V gene is TRBV30, the J gene TRBJ2-1, with TRBD2 matching 10 bases. The CDR3 loop spans 16 amino acids. CDR1 is GTSNPN and CDR2 is SVGIG in the germline V gene (reference sequence). After removal of 3 bases from V and 2 bases from J, the junction contained 7 bases not matched to a gene. CDR3 in DNA: TGTGCCTGGAGACGGCTAGCGGGAGTGGCCTACAATGAGCAGTTCTTC. Its protein is CAWRRLAGVAYNEQFF.

This clone has just a few counts. The junction differs from germline at one of its ends, possibly a read error. CDR3 amino acids: CASSLMASGNTGELFF. The DNA of the CDR3 is TGTGCTAGCAGCTTAATGGCTAGCGGAAACACCGGGGAGCTGTTTTTT. The V and J genes are TRBV7-7 and TRBJ2-2; 7 bases fit TRBD2. Germline V gene sequence: CDR1 SSHAT, CDR2 FNYEAQ (reference sequence). CDR3 length equals 16 residues.

CDR3 nucleotides: TGCGCCAGCAGCTTGCCAGGCCCCTACGAGCAGTACTTC. Translating gives CASSLPGPYEQYF. The chain couples TRBV5-1 to TRBJ2-7, with D hard to call. Germline CDR1 and CDR2: SGHRS and YFSETQ. Trimming took 1 base from V and 2 from J, leaving 7 bases between them. This CDR3 spans 13 amino acids.

The chain recombines TRBV2 with TRBJ2-7; a weak D match, TRBD1 (6 bases). CDR1 is SNHLY, CDR2 FYNNEI, per germline. Trimming left V 3 bases short and J 1 base short, with 13 bases between. This CDR3 contains 15 residues. CDR3 nucleotides: TGTGCCAGCAGTGAGACGGGCAGGGGTTCCTACGAGCAGTACTTC. Its translation: CASSETGRGSYEQYF.

This clone came up a few times. The chain links TRBV6-1 to TRBJ2-6; 7 positions agree with TRBD2. Germline V gene lookup returns CDR1 MNHNS and CDR2 SASEGT. The CDR3 covers 15 residues. With 5 bases clipped from V and 0 bases from J, the junction kept 1 base outside the gene matches. The CDR3 coding sequence is TGTGCCAGCAGTAGCGGGGACTCTGGGGCCAACGTCCTGACTTTC. Protein product: CASSSGDSGANVLTF.

The rearrangement uses TRBV28 and TRBJ1-1; 9 bases line up with TRBD1. Trimming removed 1 base from V and 8 bases from J; junction bases left unmatched: 5. The CDR3 covers 14 residues. The germline CDR1 and CDR2 sequences are MDHEN and SYDVKM. CDR3: CASSLFEDRGEAFF. CDR3 nucleotides: TGTGCCAGCAGTTTATTTGAGGACAGGGGAGAAGCTTTCTTT.

This clone has only a few counts. The chain joins TRBV6-6 to TRBJ2-3, with D possibly matching TRBD2 (5 bases). This CDR3 contains 11 residues. The V end lost 6 bases, the J end lost 4 bases, and 5 bases lay between the germline ends. CDR1 and CDR2 from the germline V gene are MNHNY and SVGAGI (reference sequence). The CDR3 bases are TGTGCCAGCAGGGGAGCAGATACGCAGTATTTT. Its translation is CASRGADTQYF.

The gene calls are TRBV30 and TRBJ2-2, with TRBD1 as a possible D gene (6 bases). Germline assignment: CDR1 GTSNPN and CDR2 SVGIG (reference sequence). Trimming pared 3 bases from V and 0 bases from J, leaving 17 bases between. The CDR3 has 17 residues. DNA of the CDR3: TGTGCCTGGAGCCTAAGGGTCGGGACAACGAACACCGGGGAGCTGTTTTTT. Its translation: CAWSLRVGTTNTGELFF.

This clone was detected once. The chain links TRBV6-4 to TRBJ2-2, with 8 bases matching TRBD2. The germline CDR1 and CDR2 sequences are MRHNA and SNTAGT. The J segment lost 6 bases and the V segment lost 3 bases, leaving 9 bases of the junction unmatched. The CDR3 sequence is 16 residues long. The CDR3 nucleotides read TGTGCCAGCAGTGAAAACCCATCGGGAGGGCCCGGGGAGCTGTTTTTT. Translated, it gives CASSENPSGGPGELFF.

The chain is built from TRBV30 and TRBJ2-6; D perhaps matches TRBD1 (6 bases). Trimming removed 2 bases from V and 4 bases from J, with 9 bases in between. The CDR3 spans 14 residues. Germline V gene lookup returns CDR1 GTSNPN and CDR2 SVGIG (reference sequence). The CDR3 nucleotides are TGTGCCTGGAGTTACAGGGCCGGGGCCAACGTCCTGACTTTC. Amino acids: CAWSYRAGANVLTF.

This clone was detected many times. The chain has TRBV6-4 and TRBJ2-1; 10 bases align to TRBD2. The length of the CDR3 is 15 residues. Trimming removed 0 bases from V and 4 bases from J; junction bases left unmatched: 0. Germline CDR1 reads MRHNA; CDR2 reads SNTAGT. Here the CDR3 DNA reads TGTGCCAGCAGTGACTCTAGCGGGAGGTACAATGAGCAGTTCTTC. It encodes CASSDSSGRYNEQFF.

This clone has only a few counts. The CDR3 DNA follows: TGTGCCAGCGGAGACAGGGGCCCAACAGATACGCAGTATTTT. It is translated as CASGDRGPTDTQYF. The genes are TRBV25-1 and TRBJ2-3; TRBD1 matches at 8 bases. Germline lookup yields CDR1 MGHDK and CDR2 SYGVNS. The V and J ends lost 8 bases and 3 bases, in that order; junction bases with no gene match: 7. This CDR3 spans 14 amino acids. The complete variable domain, with remaining parts taken from reference TRBV25-1 and TRBJ2-3, reads EADIYQTPRYLVIGTGKKITLECSQTMGHDKMYWYQQDPGMELHLIHYSYGVNSTEKGDLSSESTVSRIRTEHFPLTLESARPSHTSQYLCASGDRGPTDTQYFGPGTRLTVL.

The genes are TRBV7-9 and TRBJ1-1, with D unclear. Germline lookup yields CDR1 SEHNR and CDR2 FQNEAQ (reference sequence). Trimming took 6 bases from V and 6 from J, leaving 8 bases between them. The CDR3 length is 11 residues. This chain's CDR3 is CASRRGAEAFF. In DNA, the CDR3 is TGTGCCAGCAGGCGAGGCGCTGAAGCTTTCTTT.

V is TRBV5-4 and J is TRBJ2-7; maybe TRBD1 (5 bases). CDR3 size: 12 residues. Per germline, CDR1 SGHNT and CDR2 YYREEE (reference sequence). Trimming removed 1 base from V and 5 bases from J, with 7 bases in between. The CDR3 DNA reads TGTGCCAGCAGCTTGCAGGGCAACGAGCAGTACTTC. It yields the protein CASSLQGNEQYF.

The V gene is TRBV6-5, the J gene TRBJ2-7; 11 bases align to TRBD2. This CDR3 region has 14 residues. The germline V gene encodes CDR1 MNHEY and CDR2 SVGAGI. The V and J ends lost 6 bases and 1 base, in that order; junction bases with no gene match: 2. Here the CDR3 reads CASRRLAGSYEQYF. CDR3 DNA sequence: TGTGCCAGCAGAAGACTAGCGGGGTCCTACGAGCAGTACTTC.

V is TRBV28 and J is TRBJ1-1; D is undetermined. This CDR3 is built from 16 residues. Trimming removed 9 bases at V and 1 base at J, with 21 bases between. The germline CDR1 and CDR2 sequences are MDHEN and SYDVKM. CDR3 coding DNA: TGTGCCAGTAAATCAATAAAGTACGGGAGGAACACTGAAGCTTTCTTT. This translates into CASKSIKYGRNTEAFF.

There are a few counts of this clone. The chain uses TRBV5-1 and TRBJ2-2; 13 nucleotides agree with TRBD2. CDR1 is SGHRS and CDR2 is YFSETQ in the germline V gene. J was trimmed by 4 bases and V by 4 bases; bases with no gene match: 4. This CDR3 has 16 residues. In DNA, the CDR3 is TGCGCCAGCAGCCCGGGACTAGCGGGAATCACCGGGGAGCTGTTTTTT. This gives the protein CASSPGLAGITGELFF.

The chain uses TRBV7-9 and TRBJ2-2; D possibly corresponds to TRBD1 (6 bases). V was clipped by 5 bases and J by 3 bases, with 13 bases between them. The CDR3 consists of 15 residues. Germline V gene data show CDR1 as SEHNR and CDR2 as FQNEAQ (reference sequence). As DNA, the CDR3 is TGTGCCAGCAGCGCAACAGGGCCCCACACCGGGGAGCTGTTTTTT. It yields the protein CASSATGPHTGELFF.

This clone was counted once. The chain combines TRBV7-9 with TRBJ1-3; unclear D gene. This CDR3 comprises 15 residues. The V end lost 1 base, the J end lost 0 bases, and 7 bases lay between the germline ends. The germline V gene encodes CDR1 SEHNR and CDR2 FQNEAQ (reference sequence). CDR3 protein: CASSLGEVSGNTIYF. The CDR3 DNA is TGTGCCAGCAGCTTAGGAGAGGTCTCTGGAAACACCATATATTTT.

This chain joins TRBV5-6 and TRBJ1-5; a weak D match, TRBD1 (5 bases). Germline CDR1 is SGHDT and CDR2 is YYEEEE. This CDR3 has 15 amino acids. V lost 4 bases to trimming and J lost 2 bases, with 13 bases between them. CDR3: CASSPGGVGNQPQHF. The CDR3 DNA follows: TGTGCCAGCAGCCCCGGGGGGGTTGGCAATCAGCCCCAGCATTTT.

The V call is TRBV7-2, the J call TRBJ2-7; D uncertain. The germline CDR1 and CDR2 sequences are SGHTA and FQGNSA. V dropped 1 base and J dropped 2 bases, with 9 bases sitting between them. The CDR3 consists of 14 residues. The CDR3 protein is CASSLVAGTYEQYF. In DNA form, the CDR3 reads TGTGCCAGCAGCTTAGTGGCAGGTACCTACGAGCAGTACTTC. Using reference TRBV7-2 and TRBJ2-7 for the parts outside the CDR3, the full variable domain is GAGVSQSPSNKVTEKGKDVELRCDPISGHTALYWYRQSLGQGLEFLIYFQGNSAPDKSGLPSDRFSAERTGGSVSTLTIQRTQQEDSAVYLCASSLVAGTYEQYFGPGTRLTVT.

The gene calls are TRBV5-1 and TRBJ2-7; 7 bases fit TRBD1. The V segment lost 2 bases and the J segment 7 bases; nucleotides outside the gene matches: 6. CDR3 length equals 13 residues. CDR1 is SGHRS and CDR2 is YFSETQ in the germline V gene. CDR3 loop: CASSLEGAGEQYF. CDR3 bases: TGCGCCAGCAGCTTAGAGGGGGCTGGGGAGCAGTACTTC. Full variable domain (missing parts from reference TRBV5-1 and TRBJ2-7): KAGVTQTPRYLIKTRGQQVTLSCSPISGHRSVSWYQQTPGQGLQFLFEYFSETQRNKGNFPGRFSGRQFSNSRSEMNVSTLELGDSALYLCASSLEGAGEQYFGPGTRLTVT.

The rearrangement links TRBV5-6 to TRBJ2-7, with D unclear. Germline CDR1 and CDR2: SGHDT and YYEEEE. V lost 0 bases and J 5 bases, leaving 9 bases between the germline ends. This CDR3 has 13 amino acids. This chain's CDR3 is CASSLAARNEQYF. The CDR3 DNA reads as TGTGCCAGCAGCTTGGCCGCGCGCAACGAGCAGTACTTC.

This chain connects TRBV30 to TRBJ1-2; 8 bases line up with TRBD1. Germline CDR1 is GTSNPN and CDR2 is SVGIG (reference sequence). CDR3 size: 15 residues. J lost 4 bases, V lost 1 base, and 8 bases had no gene match. CDR3 sequence reads: CAWSAGRTGGYGYTF. CDR3 nucleotides: TGTGCCTGGAGTGCAGGTCGAACAGGGGGCTATGGCTACACCTTC. Together with reference TRBV30 and TRBJ1-2, the CDR3 gives the full variable domain: SQTIHQWPATLVQPVGSPLSLECTVEGTSNPNLYWYRQAAGRGLQLLFYSVGIGQISSEVPQNLSASRPQDRQFILSSKKLLLSDSGFYLCAWSAGRTGGYGYTFGSGTRLTVV.